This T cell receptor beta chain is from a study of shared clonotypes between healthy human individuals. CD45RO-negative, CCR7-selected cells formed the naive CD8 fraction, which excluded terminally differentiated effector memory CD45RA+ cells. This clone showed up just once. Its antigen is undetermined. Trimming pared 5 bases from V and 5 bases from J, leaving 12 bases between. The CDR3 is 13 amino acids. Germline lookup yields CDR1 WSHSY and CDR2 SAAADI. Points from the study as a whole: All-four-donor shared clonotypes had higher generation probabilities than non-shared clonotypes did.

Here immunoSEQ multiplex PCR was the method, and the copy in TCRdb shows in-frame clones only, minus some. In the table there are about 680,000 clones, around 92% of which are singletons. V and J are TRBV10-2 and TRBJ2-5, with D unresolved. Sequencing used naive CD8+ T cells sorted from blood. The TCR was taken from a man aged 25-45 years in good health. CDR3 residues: CASSKVGRETQYF. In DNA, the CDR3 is TGCGCCAGCAGTAAAGTCGGGCGGGAGACCCAGTACTTC.